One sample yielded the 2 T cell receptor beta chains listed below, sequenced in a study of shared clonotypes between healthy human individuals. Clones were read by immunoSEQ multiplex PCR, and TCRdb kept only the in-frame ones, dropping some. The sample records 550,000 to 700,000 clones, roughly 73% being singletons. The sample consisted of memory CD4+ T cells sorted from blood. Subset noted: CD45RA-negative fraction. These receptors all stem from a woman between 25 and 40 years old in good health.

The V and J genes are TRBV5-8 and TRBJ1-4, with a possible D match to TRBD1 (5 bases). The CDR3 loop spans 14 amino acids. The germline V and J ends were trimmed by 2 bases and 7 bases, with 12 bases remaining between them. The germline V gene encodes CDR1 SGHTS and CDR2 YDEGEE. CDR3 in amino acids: CASSFGDLGEKLFF. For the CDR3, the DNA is TGTGCCAGCAGCTTCGGGGACTTGGGTGAAAAACTGTTTTTT.

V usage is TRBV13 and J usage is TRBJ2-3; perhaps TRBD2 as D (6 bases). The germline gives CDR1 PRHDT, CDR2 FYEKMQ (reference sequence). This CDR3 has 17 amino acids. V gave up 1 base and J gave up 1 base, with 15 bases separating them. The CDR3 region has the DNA TGTGCCAGCAGCTTAGCCCAGGGATGGGAGGGCACAGATACGCAGTATTTT. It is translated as CASSLAQGWEGTDTQYF.